The clone carrying this TCR beta chain has just a few counts. What it binds is unknown. Whereas donors were nominally healthy upon sampling, unrecorded immune exposures were probable. CDR1 and CDR2 from the germline V gene are MNHNS and SASEGT. V lost 4 bases, J lost 5 bases, and 8 bases stayed unmatched. The CDR3 covers 15 residues. With 60 Vbeta and 13 Jbeta primers, the PCR was carried out. Sequencing used immunoSEQ multiplex PCR; TCRdb keeps in-frame clones, though not all of them. The table has some 140,000 clones, approximately 61% seen once. This sample stems from a study of cytomegalovirus exposure and HLA in healthy donors. Overall study results and limits: Presence/absence comparisons presumed near-even sequencing depth among donors.

The chain carries TRBV6-1 and TRBJ2-5; 9 nucleotides align to TRBD2. The specimen sequenced was PBMCs. This receptor was identified in a human donor in good health. CDR3 residues: CASSVGTSTPETQYF. The DNA for the CDR3 is TGTGCCAGCAGTGTAGGGACTAGCACTCCGGAGACCCAGTACTTC.